The 21 T cell receptor beta chains in this list originate from one sample, sequenced in a study of T cells expressing NK-cell markers. TCRdb reprocessed the 5' RACE reads and reports one entry per CDR3 protein, with no DNA. The sample yields about 550,000 distinct CDR3 sequences, of which the top ten take up roughly 3.4%. The sequenced material came from blood T cells: a sorted CD56 or NKG2C T cell subset, CD4+ or CD8+ T cells, or bulk PBMC T cells (not recorded which). These receptors originate from a man in his late teens or twenties in good health.

V and J are TRBV27 and TRBJ2-1; with no DNA, the TCRdb D assignment of TRBD2 cannot be verified. The length of the CDR3 is 16 residues. CDR1 and CDR2 from the germline V gene are MNHEY and SMNVEV (reference sequence). The CDR3 loop reads CASSIMGGVSGSEQFF.

The CDR3 loop is CASSEGSFLYEQYF. The rearrangement uses TRBV11-2 and TRBJ2-7; TCRdb proposes TRBD2, but this gene call is untestable without DNA. The CDR3 consists of 14 residues. CDR1 is SGHAT and CDR2 is FQNNGV in the germline V gene.

This rearrangement joins TRBV15 to TRBJ2-3. This CDR3 contains 11 residues. Germline V gene sequence: CDR1 LNHNV, CDR2 YYDKDF (reference sequence). The CDR3 protein is CATREADTQYF. Full variable domain (remainder filled in from reference TRBV15 and TRBJ2-3): DAMVIQNPRYQVTQFGKPVTLSCSQTLNHNVMYWYQQKSSQAPKLLFHYYDKDFNNEADTPDNFQSRRPNTSFCFLDIRSPGLGDTAMYLCATREADTQYFGPGTRLTVL.

V gene TRBV4-3 combines with J gene TRBJ2-7; TCRdb returns TRBD2, unconfirmable since there is no DNA. From germline, CDR1 is LGHNA and CDR2 YSLEER. The CDR3 has 17 amino acids. Here the CDR3 reads CASSQDSFGLASYEQYF.

This chain uses TRBV27 with TRBJ2-6; checking the TCRdb D call of TRBD2 is not possible without DNA. CDR1 and CDR2 from the germline V gene are MNHEY and SMNVEV (reference sequence). This CDR3 is built from 16 residues. The chain's CDR3 is CASSLALPSGANVLTF.

The V call is TRBV12-3 or TRBV12-4, the J call TRBJ1-2; TCRdb selects TRBD1, and the lack of DNA leaves this call unchecked. The CDR3 runs to 14 residues. The CDR3 sequence: CASSSPGGTPGYTF.

This rearrangement joins TRBV12-3 or TRBV12-4 to TRBJ2-5; the D call of TRBD2 rests on TCRdb alone, since no DNA is present to check it. The CDR3 loop spans 16 amino acids. CDR3 region: CASSLAFGGLEETQYF.

The V and J genes are TRBV20-1 and TRBJ2-5; the D call from TCRdb, TRBD1, cannot be confirmed without DNA. Germline CDR1 is DFQATT and CDR2 is SNEGSKA (reference sequence). The CDR3 is 14 residues long. The CDR3: CSASDGQGRQTQYF.

J is TRBJ2-3 and V is TRBV5-1. Germline V gives CDR1 SGHRS, CDR2 YFSETQ. The CDR3 has 17 residues. The chain's CDR3 is CASSLFGEPPSTDTQYF.

V is TRBV6-5 and J is TRBJ1-1; TCRdb lists TRBD1, though no DNA is available to test this call. The germline CDR1 and CDR2 sequences are MNHEY and SVGAGI. There are 15 residues in the CDR3. CDR3: CASSYRRQGNTEAFF.

This rearrangement joins TRBV15 to TRBJ2-1; the D call of TRBD2 rests on TCRdb alone, since no DNA is present to check it. From germline, CDR1 is LNHNV and CDR2 YYDKDF (reference sequence). This CDR3 contains 16 residues. The CDR3: CATSTSGPAMGNEQFF. Drawing the rest from reference TRBV15 and TRBJ2-1, the complete variable domain is DAMVIQNPRYQVTQFGKPVTLSCSQTLNHNVMYWYQQKSSQAPKLLFHYYDKDFNNEADTPDNFQSRRPNTSFCFLDIRSPGLGDTAMYLCATSTSGPAMGNEQFFGPGTRLTVL.

The chain is built from TRBV4-3 and TRBJ1-1; TCRdb lists TRBD1, though no DNA is available to test this call. Germline CDR1 reads LGHNA; CDR2 reads YSLEER. CDR3 size: 14 residues. The chain's CDR3 is CASSQAHGASEAFF.

The chain joins TRBV10-2 to TRBJ2-3; TCRdb's D gene call, TRBD2, goes unchecked for lack of DNA. Germline lookup yields CDR1 WSHSY and CDR2 SAAADI. This CDR3 has 14 amino acids. The CDR3 here is CASSLAGESDTQYF.

The chain's CDR3 is CASSLVGGPYGYTF. This sequence joins TRBV11-2 and TRBJ1-2; the TCRdb D gene call, TRBD1, has no DNA to confirm it. The CDR3 consists of 14 residues. Per germline, CDR1 SGHAT and CDR2 FQNNGV.

The chain employs TRBV18 and TRBJ1-5; TCRdb picks TRBD1, but there is no DNA to check that call. From germline, CDR1 is KGHSH and CDR2 LQKENI. CDR3 length: 14 residues. CDR3: CASSPSRGWQPQHF.

The chain is built from TRBV6-5 and TRBJ2-3; the D call from TCRdb, TRBD2, cannot be confirmed without DNA. Germline CDR1 MNHEY, CDR2 SVGAGI. This CDR3 is 18 amino acids long. The CDR3 loop is CASSYSLAGGSSTDTQYF.

The chain is built from TRBV27 and TRBJ2-1; TCRdb indicates TRBD1, and absent DNA this call remains unverified. This CDR3 contains 16 residues. CDR1 and CDR2 (germline): MNHEY, SMNVEV (reference sequence). The CDR3: CASSLSGTAFWNEQFF.

The CDR3 loop is CASSRMSRSEQFF. The rearrangement uses TRBV6-1 and TRBJ2-1. Germline V gene sequence: CDR1 MNHNS, CDR2 SASEGT. The CDR3 runs to 13 residues.

The chain joins TRBV5-1 to TRBJ2-2. CDR1 is SGHRS and CDR2 is YFSETQ in the germline V gene. This CDR3 has 14 amino acids. The CDR3 reads CASSLLSGAGELFF.

The chain has TRBV27 and TRBJ1-2. The CDR3 has 14 residues. Germline lookup yields CDR1 MNHEY and CDR2 SMNVEV (reference sequence). The chain's CDR3 is CASSLTGTMRGYTF.

This chain uses TRBV5-4 with TRBJ2-3; TCRdb designates TRBD1, a call that cannot be tested without DNA. The CDR3 loop spans 14 amino acids. Germline assignment: CDR1 SGHNT and CDR2 YYREEE (reference sequence). The CDR3: CASSPGGDINTQYF.